This T cell receptor beta chain was identified in a study of post-analysis software for immune sequencing data. For the study at large: Disease courses included relapsing-remitting, secondary progressive and progressive-relapsing multiple sclerosis.

Trimming removed 6 bases at V and 6 bases at J, with 14 bases between. The germline V gene encodes CDR1 LGHNT and CDR2 FRNRAP. There are 13 residues in the CDR3. Tagging with unique molecular identifiers was a feature of the TCR beta cDNA libraries. Roughly 510,000 cDNA molecules were recovered from an input of about 0.9 to 11 million T cells. Via MiXCR, TCRdb re-called the PCR reads, giving one row per CDR3 protein. Among about 540,000 distinct CDR3 sequences, roughly 34% were seen once, and the ten largest hold under 7%. Study-wide findings and caveats: Five TRBV segments, including TRBV5-6, TRBV5-1 and TRBV20-1, were more frequent in patients than controls. Compared with controls, patients showed significantly lower normalized Chao1 diversity. Strong same-batch co-clustering of samples appeared with F measure clustering.

For this clonotype: Antigen specificity is unknown.

The sequencing input was blood. This sequence was found in a girl aged 2-17 years with multiple sclerosis. The gene calls are TRBV12-5 and TRBJ1-2; no definite D call. The CDR3 nucleotides are TGTGCTAGTGGGCCATCCCATGCGGATGGCTACACCTTC. Translation gives CASGPSHADGYTF.